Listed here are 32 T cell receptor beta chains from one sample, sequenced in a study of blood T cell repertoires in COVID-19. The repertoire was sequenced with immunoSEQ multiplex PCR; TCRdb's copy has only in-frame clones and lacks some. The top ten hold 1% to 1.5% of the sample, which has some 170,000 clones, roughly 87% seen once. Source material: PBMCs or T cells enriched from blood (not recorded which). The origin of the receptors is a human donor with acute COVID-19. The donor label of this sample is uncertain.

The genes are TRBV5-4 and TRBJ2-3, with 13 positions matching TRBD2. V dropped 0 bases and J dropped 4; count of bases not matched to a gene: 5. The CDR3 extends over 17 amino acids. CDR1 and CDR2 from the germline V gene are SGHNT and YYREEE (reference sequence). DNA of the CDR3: TGTGCCAGCAGCTTGGGAGATACTAGCGGGGGGGCAGATACGCAGTATTTT. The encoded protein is CASSLGDTSGGADTQYF. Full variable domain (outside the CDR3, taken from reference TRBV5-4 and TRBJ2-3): ETGVTQSPTHLIKTRGQQVTLRCSSQSGHNTVSWYQQALGQGPQFIFQYYREEENGRGNFPPRFSGLQFPNYSSELNVNALELDDSALYLCASSLGDTSGGADTQYFGPGTRLTVL.

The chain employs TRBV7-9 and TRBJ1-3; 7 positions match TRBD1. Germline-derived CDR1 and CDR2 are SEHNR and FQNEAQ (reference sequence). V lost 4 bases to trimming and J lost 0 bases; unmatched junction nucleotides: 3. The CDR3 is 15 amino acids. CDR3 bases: TGTGCCAGCAGCTCCTCAGGGGGCTCTGGAAACACCATATATTTT. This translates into CASSSSGGSGNTIYF.

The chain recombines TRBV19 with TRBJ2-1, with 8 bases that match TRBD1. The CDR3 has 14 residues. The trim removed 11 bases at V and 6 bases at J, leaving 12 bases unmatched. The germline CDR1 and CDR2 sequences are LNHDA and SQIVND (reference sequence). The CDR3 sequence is CASSTGTGGNEQFF. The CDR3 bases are TGTGCCTCCTCCACCGGGACAGGTGGCAATGAGCAGTTCTTC.

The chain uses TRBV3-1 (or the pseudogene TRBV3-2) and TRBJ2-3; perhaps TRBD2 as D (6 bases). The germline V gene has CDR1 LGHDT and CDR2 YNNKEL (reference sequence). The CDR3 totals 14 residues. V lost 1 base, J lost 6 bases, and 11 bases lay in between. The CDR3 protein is CASSQVVGRDTQYF. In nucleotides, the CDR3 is TGTGCCAGCAGCCAAGTAGTAGGGAGGGATACGCAGTATTTT.

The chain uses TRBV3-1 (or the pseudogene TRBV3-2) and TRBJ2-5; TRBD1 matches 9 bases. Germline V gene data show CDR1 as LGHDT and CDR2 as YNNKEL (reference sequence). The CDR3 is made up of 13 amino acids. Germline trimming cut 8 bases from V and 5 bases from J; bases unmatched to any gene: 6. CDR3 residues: CASYRTGEETQYF. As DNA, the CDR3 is TGTGCCAGCTACCGGACAGGGGAGGAGACCCAGTACTTC.

The CDR3 bases are TGTGCCAGCAGCAAAATACAGGGGGGCACAGATACGCAGTATTTT. Amino acids: CASSKIQGGTDTQYF. The chain uses TRBV7-9 and TRBJ2-3; 8 bases agree with TRBD1. V lost 5 bases, J lost 1 base, and 5 bases stayed unmatched. There are 15 residues in the CDR3. Germline V gives CDR1 SEHNR, CDR2 FQNEAQ (reference sequence).

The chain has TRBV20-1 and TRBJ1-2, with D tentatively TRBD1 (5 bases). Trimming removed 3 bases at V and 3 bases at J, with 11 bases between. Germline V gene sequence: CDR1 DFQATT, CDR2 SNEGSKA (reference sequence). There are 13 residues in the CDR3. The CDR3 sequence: CSASLGADYGYTF. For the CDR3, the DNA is TGCAGTGCTAGTTTAGGGGCAGACTATGGCTACACCTTC.

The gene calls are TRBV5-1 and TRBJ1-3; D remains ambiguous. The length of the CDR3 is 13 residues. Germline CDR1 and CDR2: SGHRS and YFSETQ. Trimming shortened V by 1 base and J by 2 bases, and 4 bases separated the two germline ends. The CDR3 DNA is TGCGCCAGCAGCTTGACTGCTGGAAACACCATATATTTT. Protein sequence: CASSLTAGNTIYF.

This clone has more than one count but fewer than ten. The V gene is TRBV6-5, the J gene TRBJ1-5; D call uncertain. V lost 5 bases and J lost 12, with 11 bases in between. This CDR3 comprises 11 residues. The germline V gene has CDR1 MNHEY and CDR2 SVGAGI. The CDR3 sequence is CASSTVTFQHF. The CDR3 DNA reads TGTGCCAGCAGTACAGTAACTTTCCAGCATTTT.

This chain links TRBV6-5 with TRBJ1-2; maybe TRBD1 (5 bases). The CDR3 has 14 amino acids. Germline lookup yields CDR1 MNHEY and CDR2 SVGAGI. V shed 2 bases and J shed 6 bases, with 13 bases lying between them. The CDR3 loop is CASSYGPGRHGYTF. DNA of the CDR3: TGTGCCAGCAGTTACGGTCCAGGGAGGCATGGCTACACCTTC.

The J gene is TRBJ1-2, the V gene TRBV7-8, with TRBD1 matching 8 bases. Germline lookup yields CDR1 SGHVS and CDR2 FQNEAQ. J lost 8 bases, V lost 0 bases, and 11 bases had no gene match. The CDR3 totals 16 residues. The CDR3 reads CASSLARTGNLWGYTF. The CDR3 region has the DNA TGTGCCAGCAGCTTAGCCCGGACAGGGAACCTCTGGGGCTACACCTTC. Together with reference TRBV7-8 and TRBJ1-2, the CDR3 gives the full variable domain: GAGVSQSPRYKVAKRGQDVALRCDPISGHVSLFWYQQALGQGPEFLTYFQNEAQLDKSGLPSDRFFAERPEGSVSTLKIQRTQQEDSAVYLCASSLARTGNLWGYTFGSGTRLTVV.

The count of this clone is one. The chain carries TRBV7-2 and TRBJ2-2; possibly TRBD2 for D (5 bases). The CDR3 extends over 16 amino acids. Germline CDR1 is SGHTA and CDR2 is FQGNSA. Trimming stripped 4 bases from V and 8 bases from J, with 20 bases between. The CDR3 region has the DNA TGTGCCAGCAGCTCAAGGCGGGCAGGCTTTAGGGGGGAGCTGTTTTTT. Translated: CASSSRRAGFRGELFF.

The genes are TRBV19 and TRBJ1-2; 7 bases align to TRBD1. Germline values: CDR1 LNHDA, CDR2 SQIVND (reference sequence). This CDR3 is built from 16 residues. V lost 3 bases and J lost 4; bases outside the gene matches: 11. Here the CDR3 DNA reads TGTGCCAGTAGTATCTCCCCTAACAGGGGCGGCTATGGCTACACCTTC. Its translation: CASSISPNRGGYGYTF.

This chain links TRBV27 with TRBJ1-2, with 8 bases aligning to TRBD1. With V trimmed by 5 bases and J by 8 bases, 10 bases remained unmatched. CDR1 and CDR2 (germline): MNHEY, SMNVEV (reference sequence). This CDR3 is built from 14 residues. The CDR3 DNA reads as TGTGCCAGCAGTCCGGACAGGGCCTCGACCGGCTACACCTTC. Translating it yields CASSPDRASTGYTF.

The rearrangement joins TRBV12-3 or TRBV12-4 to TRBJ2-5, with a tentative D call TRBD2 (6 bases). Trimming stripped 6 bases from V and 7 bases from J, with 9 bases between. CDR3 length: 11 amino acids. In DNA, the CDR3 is TGTGCCAGCAGCCCCGGGGGGACCCAGTACTTC. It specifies CASSPGGTQYF.

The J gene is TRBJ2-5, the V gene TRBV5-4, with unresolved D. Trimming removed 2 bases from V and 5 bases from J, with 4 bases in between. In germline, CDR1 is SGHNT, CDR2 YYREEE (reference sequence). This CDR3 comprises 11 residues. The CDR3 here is CASSFLETQYF. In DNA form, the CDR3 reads TGTGCCAGCAGCTTCTTGGAGACCCAGTACTTC.

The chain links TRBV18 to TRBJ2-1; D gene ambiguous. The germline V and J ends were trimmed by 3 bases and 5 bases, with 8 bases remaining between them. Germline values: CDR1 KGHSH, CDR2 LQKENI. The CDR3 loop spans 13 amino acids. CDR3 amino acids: CASSPRQDNEQFF. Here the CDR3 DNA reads TGTGCCAGCTCACCCCGCCAGGACAATGAGCAGTTCTTC.

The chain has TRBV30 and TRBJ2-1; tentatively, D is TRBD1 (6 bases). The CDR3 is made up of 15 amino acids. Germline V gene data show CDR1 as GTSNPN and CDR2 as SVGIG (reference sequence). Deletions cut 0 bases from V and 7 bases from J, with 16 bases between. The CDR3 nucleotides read TGTGCCTGGAGTGTGGGAACAGGGTCGCGAAATGAGCAGTTCTTC. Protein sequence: CAWSVGTGSRNEQFF.

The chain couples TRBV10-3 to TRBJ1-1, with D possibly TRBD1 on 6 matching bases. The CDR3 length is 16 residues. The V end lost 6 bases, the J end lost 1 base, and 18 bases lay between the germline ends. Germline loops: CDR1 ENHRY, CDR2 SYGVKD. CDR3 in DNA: TGTGCCATCAGGGCGGGGGGCGTAAGGGGGAACACTGAAGCTTTCTTT. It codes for CAIRAGGVRGNTEAFF.

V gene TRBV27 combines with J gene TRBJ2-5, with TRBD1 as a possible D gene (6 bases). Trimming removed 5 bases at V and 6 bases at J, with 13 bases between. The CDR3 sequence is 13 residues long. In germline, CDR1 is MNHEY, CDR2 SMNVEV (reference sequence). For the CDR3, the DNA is TGTGCCAGCAGTACAGGGTTTTCTAAGACCCAGTACTTC. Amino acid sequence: CASSTGFSKTQYF.

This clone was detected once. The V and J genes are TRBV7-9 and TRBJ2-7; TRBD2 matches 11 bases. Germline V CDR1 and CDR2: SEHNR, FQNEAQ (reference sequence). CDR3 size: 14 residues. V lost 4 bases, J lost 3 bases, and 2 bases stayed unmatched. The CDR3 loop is CASSSGTSGYEQYF. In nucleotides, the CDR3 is TGTGCCAGCAGCTCGGGGACTAGCGGCTACGAGCAGTACTTC. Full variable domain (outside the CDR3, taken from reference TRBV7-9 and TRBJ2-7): DTGVSQNPRHKITKRGQNVTFRCDPISEHNRLYWYRQTLGQGPEFLTYFQNEAQLEKSRLLSDRFSAERPKGSFSTLEIQRTEQGDSAMYLCASSSGTSGYEQYFGPGTRLTVT.

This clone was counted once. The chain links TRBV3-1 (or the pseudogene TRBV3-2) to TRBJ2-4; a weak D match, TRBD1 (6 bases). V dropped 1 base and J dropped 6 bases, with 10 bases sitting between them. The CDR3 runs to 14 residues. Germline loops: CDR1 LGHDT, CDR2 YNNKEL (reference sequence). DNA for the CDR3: TGTGCCAGCAGCCAAGGGGGGCAGGGAAACATTCAGTACTTC. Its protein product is CASSQGGQGNIQYF.

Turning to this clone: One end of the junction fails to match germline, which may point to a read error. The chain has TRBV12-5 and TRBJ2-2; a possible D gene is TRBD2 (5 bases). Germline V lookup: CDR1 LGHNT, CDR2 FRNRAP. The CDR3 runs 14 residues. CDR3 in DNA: TGTGCTAGTGGTTCGATGAATCTGTCCGGGGTGCTGTTTTTT. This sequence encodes CASGSMNLSGVLFF.

CDR3: CAISDPQGRDNQPQHF. CDR3 bases: TGTGCCATCAGTGATCCACAGGGGAGAGACAATCAGCCCCAGCATTTT. The rearrangement uses TRBV10-3 and TRBJ1-5; the match to TRBD1 covers 7 bases. The V gene end was trimmed by 3 bases and the J gene end by 3 bases; junction bases not matched to a gene: 8. This CDR3 is built from 16 residues. Per germline, CDR1 ENHRY and CDR2 SYGVKD.

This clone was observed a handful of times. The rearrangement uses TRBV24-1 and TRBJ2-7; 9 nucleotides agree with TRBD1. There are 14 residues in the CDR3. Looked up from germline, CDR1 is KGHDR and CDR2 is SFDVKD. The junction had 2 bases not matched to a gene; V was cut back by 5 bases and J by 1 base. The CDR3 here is CATSGGQGSYEQYF. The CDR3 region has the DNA TGTGCCACCAGTGGGGGACAGGGTTCCTACGAGCAGTACTTC.

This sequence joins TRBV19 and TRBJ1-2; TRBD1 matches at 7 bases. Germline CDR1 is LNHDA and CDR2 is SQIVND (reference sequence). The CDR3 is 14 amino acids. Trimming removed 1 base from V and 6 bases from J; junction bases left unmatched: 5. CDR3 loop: CASSIVRTGDGYTF. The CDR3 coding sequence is TGTGCCAGTAGTATAGTTAGGACAGGAGATGGCTACACCTTC.

The CDR3 loop is CASSADRGVGNSPLHF. CDR3 nucleotide sequence: TGTGCCAGTAGCGCCGACAGGGGAGTCGGAAATTCACCCCTCCACTTT. The rearrangement links TRBV19 to TRBJ1-6, with 8 positions matching TRBD1. Germline-derived CDR1 and CDR2 are LNHDA and SQIVND (reference sequence). The CDR3 length is 16 residues. With V trimmed by 6 bases and J by 7 bases, 11 bases remained unmatched.

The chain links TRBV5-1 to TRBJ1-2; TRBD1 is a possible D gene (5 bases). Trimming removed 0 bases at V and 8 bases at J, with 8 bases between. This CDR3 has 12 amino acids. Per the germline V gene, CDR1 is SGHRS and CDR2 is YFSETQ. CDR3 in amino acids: CASSLGGDGYTF. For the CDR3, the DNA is TGCGCCAGCAGCTTGGGGGGCGACGGCTACACCTTC.

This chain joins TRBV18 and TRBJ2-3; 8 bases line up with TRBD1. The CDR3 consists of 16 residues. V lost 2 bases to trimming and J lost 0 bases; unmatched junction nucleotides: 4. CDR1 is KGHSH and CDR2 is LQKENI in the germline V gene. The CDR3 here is CASSPRTGHSTDTQYF. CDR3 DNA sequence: TGTGCCAGCTCACCAAGGACAGGGCATAGCACAGATACGCAGTATTTT. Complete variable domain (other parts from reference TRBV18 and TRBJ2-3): NAGVMQNPRHLVRRRGQEARLRCSPMKGHSHVYWYRQLPEEGLKFMVYLQKENIIDESGMPKERFSAEFPKEGPSILRIQQVVRGDSAAYFCASSPRTGHSTDTQYFGPGTRLTVL.

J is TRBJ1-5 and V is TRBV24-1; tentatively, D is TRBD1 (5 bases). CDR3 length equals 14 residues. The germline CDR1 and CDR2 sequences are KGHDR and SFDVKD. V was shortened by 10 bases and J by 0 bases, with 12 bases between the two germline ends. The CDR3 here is CATGGRASNQPQHF. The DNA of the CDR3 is TGTGCCACTGGGGGGAGAGCTAGCAATCAGCCCCAGCATTTT.

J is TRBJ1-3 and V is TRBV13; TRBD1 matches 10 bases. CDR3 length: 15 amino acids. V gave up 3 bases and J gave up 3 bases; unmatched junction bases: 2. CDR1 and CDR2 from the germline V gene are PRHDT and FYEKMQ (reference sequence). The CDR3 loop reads CASSLTGGFGNTIYF. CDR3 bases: TGTGCCAGCAGCTTGACAGGGGGCTTTGGAAACACCATATATTTT. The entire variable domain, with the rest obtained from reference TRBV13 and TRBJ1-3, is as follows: AAGVIQSPRHLIKEKRETATLKCYPIPRHDTVYWYQQGPGQDPQFLISFYEKMQSDKGSIPDRFSAQQFSDYHSELNMSSLELGDSALYFCASSLTGGFGNTIYFGEGSWLTVV.

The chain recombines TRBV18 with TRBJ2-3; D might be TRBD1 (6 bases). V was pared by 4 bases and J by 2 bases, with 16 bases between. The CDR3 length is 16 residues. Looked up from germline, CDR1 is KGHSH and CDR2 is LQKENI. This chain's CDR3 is CASSRLPMGATDTQYF. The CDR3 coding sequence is TGTGCCAGCTCACGTCTTCCCATGGGGGCCACAGATACGCAGTATTTT. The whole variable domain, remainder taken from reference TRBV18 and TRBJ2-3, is NAGVMQNPRHLVRRRGQEARLRCSPMKGHSHVYWYRQLPEEGLKFMVYLQKENIIDESGMPKERFSAEFPKEGPSILRIQQVVRGDSAAYFCASSRLPMGATDTQYFGPGTRLTVL.